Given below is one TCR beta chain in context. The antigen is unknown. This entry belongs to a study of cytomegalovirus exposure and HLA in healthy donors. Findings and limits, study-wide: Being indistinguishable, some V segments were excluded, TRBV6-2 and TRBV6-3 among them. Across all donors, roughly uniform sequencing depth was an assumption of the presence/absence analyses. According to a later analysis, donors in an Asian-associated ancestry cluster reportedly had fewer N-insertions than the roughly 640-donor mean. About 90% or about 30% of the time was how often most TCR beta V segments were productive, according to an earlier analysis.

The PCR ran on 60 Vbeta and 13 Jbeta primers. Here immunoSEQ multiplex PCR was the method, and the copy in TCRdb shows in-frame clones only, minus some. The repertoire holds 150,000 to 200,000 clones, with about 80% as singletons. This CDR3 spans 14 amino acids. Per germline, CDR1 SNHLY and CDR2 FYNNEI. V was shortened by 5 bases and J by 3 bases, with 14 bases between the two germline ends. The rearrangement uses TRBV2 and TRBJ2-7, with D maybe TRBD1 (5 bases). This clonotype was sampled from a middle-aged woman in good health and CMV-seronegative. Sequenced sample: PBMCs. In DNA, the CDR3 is TGTGCCAGCAGTATCCAGGGCCTTGTCTACGAGCAGTACTTC. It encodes CASSIQGLVYEQYF. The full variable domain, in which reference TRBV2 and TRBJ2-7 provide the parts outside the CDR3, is EPEVTQTPSHQVTQMGQEVILRCVPISNHLYFYWYRQILGQKVEFLVSFYNNEISEKSEIFDDQFSVERPDGSNFTLKIRSTKLEDSAMYFCASSIQGLVYEQYFGPGTRLTVT.